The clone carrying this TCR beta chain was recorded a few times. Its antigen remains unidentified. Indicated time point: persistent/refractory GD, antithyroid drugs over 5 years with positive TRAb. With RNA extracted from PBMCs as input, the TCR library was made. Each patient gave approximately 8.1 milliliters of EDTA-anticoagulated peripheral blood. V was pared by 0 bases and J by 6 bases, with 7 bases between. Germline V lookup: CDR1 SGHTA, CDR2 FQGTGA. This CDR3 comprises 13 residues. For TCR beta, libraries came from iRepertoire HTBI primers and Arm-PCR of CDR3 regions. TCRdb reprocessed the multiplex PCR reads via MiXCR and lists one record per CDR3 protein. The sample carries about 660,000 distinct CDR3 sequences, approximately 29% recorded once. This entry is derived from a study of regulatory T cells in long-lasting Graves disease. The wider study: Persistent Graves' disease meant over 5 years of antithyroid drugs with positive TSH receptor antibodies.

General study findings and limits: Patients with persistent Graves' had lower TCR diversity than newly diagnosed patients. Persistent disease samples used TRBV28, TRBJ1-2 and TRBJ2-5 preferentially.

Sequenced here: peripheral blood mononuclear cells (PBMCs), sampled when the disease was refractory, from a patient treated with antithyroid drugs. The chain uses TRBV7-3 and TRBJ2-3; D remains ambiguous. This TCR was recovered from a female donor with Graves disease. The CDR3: CASSLTGADTQYF. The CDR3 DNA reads TGTGCCAGCAGCTTAACCGGTGCGGATACGCAGTATTTT.